This T cell receptor (beta chain) was identified in a study of T cell changes during pregnancy in multiple sclerosis. This clone came up a few times. The CDR3 loop spans 15 amino acids. V shed 1 base and J shed 8 bases, with 14 bases lying between them. Germline CDR1 and CDR2: SEHNR and FQNEAQ (reference sequence). Clones were sequenced by immunoSEQ multiplex PCR, and TCRdb holds only the in-frame ones, with some missing. The table lists about 60,000 clones, more than 85% of them singletons. Sequencing used peripheral blood, obtained before pregnancy. This receptor was taken from a female donor with multiple sclerosis, enrolled in a pregnancy study. This chain connects TRBV7-9 to TRBJ1-4; D is undetermined. The CDR3 reads CASSLVGSGLEKLFF. The DNA for the CDR3 is TGTGCCAGCAGCTTAGTAGGGAGCGGGTTGGAAAAACTGTTTTTT.